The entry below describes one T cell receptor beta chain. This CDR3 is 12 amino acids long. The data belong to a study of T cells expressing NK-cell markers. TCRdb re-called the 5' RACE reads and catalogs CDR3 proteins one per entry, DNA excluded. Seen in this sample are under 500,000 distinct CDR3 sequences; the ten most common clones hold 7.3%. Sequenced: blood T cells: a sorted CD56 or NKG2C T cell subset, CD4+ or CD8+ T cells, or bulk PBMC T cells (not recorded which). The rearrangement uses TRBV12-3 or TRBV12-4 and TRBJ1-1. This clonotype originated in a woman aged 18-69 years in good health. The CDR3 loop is CASEEDGTEAFF.